Following are 18 T cell receptor beta chains from one sample sequenced in a study of cytomegalovirus exposure and HLA in healthy donors. The PCR employed 60 Vbeta primers together with 13 Jbeta primers. The protocol was immunoSEQ multiplex PCR, while the TCRdb copy is restricted to in-frame clones and leaves out a portion. The table shows more than 100,000 clones, with over 80% occurring only once. The sequenced material came from PBMCs. Receptors originate from a man aged 25 to 45 in good health and CMV-seronegative.

V and J are TRBV15 and TRBJ2-3; 9 bases map to TRBD2. With 0 bases clipped from V and 6 bases from J, the junction kept 7 bases outside the gene matches. Germline CDR1 LNHNV, CDR2 YYDKDF (reference sequence). The CDR3 has 16 residues. CDR3 in amino acids: CATSRDPGLASDTQYF. CDR3 sequence (DNA): TGTGCCACCAGCAGAGATCCGGGACTAGCATCCGATACGCAGTATTTT.

The count of this clone is one. The V gene is TRBV10-3, the J gene TRBJ2-2; 14 bases match TRBD2. In germline, CDR1 is ENHRY, CDR2 SYGVKD. V was clipped by 8 bases and J by 0 bases; unmatched bases: 5. This CDR3 comprises 17 residues. CDR3 sequence (DNA): TGTGCCATCGGGGGACTAGCGGGGGACGCGAACACCGGGGAGCTGTTTTTT. Translated, it gives CAIGGLAGDANTGELFF.

The gene calls are TRBV5-1 and TRBJ2-1; D possibly corresponds to TRBD2 (6 bases). Germline V CDR1 and CDR2: SGHRS, YFSETQ. There are 12 residues in the CDR3. The V end lost 2 bases, the J end lost 9 bases, and 9 bases lay between the germline ends. The DNA for the CDR3 is TGCGCCAGCAGCTTTGCGGGGACTGAGCAGTTCTTC. Translation gives CASSFAGTEQFF. Based on the CDR3 plus reference TRBV5-1 and TRBJ2-1, the full variable domain is KAGVTQTPRYLIKTRGQQVTLSCSPISGHRSVSWYQQTPGQGLQFLFEYFSETQRNKGNFPGRFSGRQFSNSRSEMNVSTLELGDSALYLCASSFAGTEQFFGPGTRLTVL.

This chain connects TRBV5-1 to TRBJ1-2; the match to TRBD1 covers 8 bases. CDR3 length equals 17 residues. Germline V gives CDR1 SGHRS, CDR2 YFSETQ. Trimming cost V 2 bases and J 0 bases; bases outside gene matches: 9. CDR3 sequence: CASSLAPGQASNYGYTF. CDR3 DNA: TGCGCCAGCAGCTTAGCCCCGGGACAGGCCTCTAACTATGGCTACACCTTC.

The V and J genes are TRBV15 and TRBJ2-3, with TRBD1 identical over 11 bases. The CDR3 totals 14 residues. CDR1 and CDR2 from the germline V gene are LNHNV and YYDKDF (reference sequence). V dropped 9 bases and J dropped 3; count of bases not matched to a gene: 5. The CDR3 DNA is TGTGCCACTAGAGGACAGGGGGCAACAGATACGCAGTATTTT. Its translation: CATRGQGATDTQYF.

This chain uses TRBV9 with TRBJ2-3, with 8 bases identical to TRBD2. Germline V lookup: CDR1 SGDLS, CDR2 YYNGEE. The CDR3 length is 17 residues. Germline trimming cut 2 bases from V and 6 bases from J; bases unmatched to any gene: 14. For the CDR3, the DNA is TGTGCCAGCAGCGTCGGATTAGCGGGGCCCGAGGGGGATACGCAGTATTTT. Translated: CASSVGLAGPEGDTQYF.

In its sample, this clone was seen once. The rearrangement links TRBV13 to TRBJ1-1; 9 nucleotides match TRBD1. The CDR3 totals 17 residues. The germline V gene encodes CDR1 PRHDT and CDR2 FYEKMQ (reference sequence). V was clipped by 5 bases and J by 12 bases; unmatched bases: 22. CDR3: CASSPRGTGRDEGKSFF. CDR3 coding DNA: TGTGCCAGCAGCCCTAGGGGGACAGGGCGGGATGAGGGTAAGTCTTTCTTT.

This chain links TRBV18 with TRBJ1-6; the D gene is possibly TRBD1 (5 bases). This CDR3 contains 15 residues. Trimming removed 6 bases at V and 10 bases at J, with 19 bases between. The germline V gene encodes CDR1 KGHSH and CDR2 LQKENI. CDR3 DNA sequence: TGTGCCAGCTCCCCGGGGGGTGAACTGTGGTCACCCCTCCACTTT. Translation gives CASSPGGELWSPLHF.

The chain carries TRBV5-6 and TRBJ1-2; no clear D. V was clipped by 0 bases and J by 2 bases, with 11 bases between them. Per the germline V gene, CDR1 is SGHDT and CDR2 is YYEEEE. The CDR3 runs to 15 residues. CDR3 protein: CASSLAGVANYGYTF. CDR3 coding DNA: TGTGCCAGCAGCTTGGCCGGAGTAGCCAACTATGGCTACACCTTC.

The J gene is TRBJ1-6, the V gene TRBV28, with 9 positions matching TRBD1. Germline trimming cut 8 bases from V and 10 bases from J; bases unmatched to any gene: 12. Germline CDR1 MDHEN, CDR2 SYDVKM. There are 15 residues in the CDR3. The CDR3 coding sequence is TGTGCCAGCCGCTGGTCCGACAGGGGGAACTCACCCCTCCACTTT. Residues: CASRWSDRGNSPLHF.

CDR3 sequence: CASSLAGGGGSDTQYF. Written as DNA, the CDR3 is TGTGCCAGCAGCTTGGCGGGTGGCGGGGGGTCTGATACGCAGTATTTT. The V gene is TRBV5-4, the J gene TRBJ2-3; 8 bases map to TRBD2. The CDR3 length is 16 residues. The V gene end was trimmed by 0 bases and the J gene end by 6 bases; junction bases not matched to a gene: 9. In germline, CDR1 is SGHNT, CDR2 YYREEE (reference sequence).

This clone was counted once. This sequence joins TRBV6-5 and TRBJ1-6; the D is unclear. Trimming removed 3 bases from V and 9 bases from J, with 18 bases in between. The length of the CDR3 is 16 residues. The germline V gene encodes CDR1 MNHEY and CDR2 SVGAGI. In DNA, the CDR3 is TGTGCCAGCAGTTATTTGAAGCCCGCCGGTCCTTCACCCCTCCACTTT. Translated: CASSYLKPAGPSPLHF.

The chain joins TRBV19 to TRBJ1-1; a weak D match, TRBD1 (5 bases). Trimming pared 6 bases from V and 0 bases from J, leaving 20 bases between. Germline V gene lookup returns CDR1 LNHDA and CDR2 SQIVND (reference sequence). The length of the CDR3 is 17 residues. CDR3 protein: CASSPGHLLTMNTEAFF. In DNA form, the CDR3 reads TGTGCCAGTAGCCCCGGACATCTCTTAACGATGAACACTGAAGCTTTCTTT. Drawing the rest from reference TRBV19 and TRBJ1-1, the complete variable domain is DGGITQSPKYLFRKEGQNVTLSCEQNLNHDAMYWYRQDPGQGLRLIYYSQIVNDFQKGDIAEGYSVSREKKESFPLTVTSAQKNPTAFYLCASSPGHLLTMNTEAFFGQGTRLTVV.

This sequence joins TRBV5-1 and TRBJ2-3; 7 nucleotides agree with TRBD2. V gave up 0 bases and J gave up 1 base; unmatched junction bases: 5. From germline, CDR1 is SGHRS and CDR2 YFSETQ. The CDR3 length is 16 residues. The CDR3 protein is CASSLGLAARTDTQYF. CDR3 nucleotide sequence: TGCGCCAGCAGCTTGGGCCTAGCGGCCCGCACAGATACGCAGTATTTT.

The chain has TRBV9 and TRBJ1-2; D is possibly TRBD1 (5 bases). This CDR3 region has 15 residues. The V gene's germline CDR1 is SGDLS and CDR2 YYNGEE. Trimming removed 3 bases from V and 3 bases from J, with 15 bases in between. The CDR3 DNA reads TGTGCCAGCAGCGGGGGTCGGGGGTTGGACTATGGCTACACCTTC. The encoded protein is CASSGGRGLDYGYTF.

In this sample, this clone turned up a few times. The chain links TRBV2 to TRBJ1-6; 7 bases map to TRBD1. The V and J ends lost 3 bases and 10 bases, in that order; junction bases with no gene match: 15. CDR1 and CDR2 (germline): SNHLY, FYNNEI. This CDR3 comprises 17 residues. The CDR3 DNA sequence: TGTGCCAGCAGTGATGGATGGGCGAGACAGGGAGCCTCACCCCTCCACTTT. It yields the protein CASSDGWARQGASPLHF.

The V gene is TRBV6-1, the J gene TRBJ2-2, with TRBD2 identical over 9 bases. Germline trimming cut 6 bases from V and 5 bases from J; bases unmatched to any gene: 7. Germline loops: CDR1 MNHNS, CDR2 SASEGT. This CDR3 region has 15 residues. The CDR3: CASRDVAGGTGELFF. The CDR3 DNA reads TGTGCCAGCAGGGATGTGGCGGGGGGGACCGGGGAGCTGTTTTTT.

The chain couples TRBV7-6 to TRBJ1-3; 9 positions agree with TRBD1. The CDR3 covers 16 residues. Per germline, CDR1 SGHVS and CDR2 FNYEAQ. Unmatched junction bases numbered 2, after V lost 2 bases and J lost 0 bases. The CDR3 spells CASSLSTGGSGNTIYF. In nucleotides, the CDR3 is TGTGCCAGCAGCTTATCGACAGGGGGCTCTGGAAACACCATATATTTT. The whole variable domain, filled in from reference TRBV7-6 and TRBJ1-3, reads GAGVSQSPRYKVTKRGQDVALRCDPISGHVSLYWYRQALGQGPEFLTYFNYEAQQDKSGLPNDRFSAERPEGSISTLTIQRTEQRDSAMYRCASSLSTGGSGNTIYFGEGSWLTVV.